Presented here are 6 T cell receptor beta chains from one specimen sequenced in a study of shared clonotypes between healthy human individuals. Clones were read by immunoSEQ multiplex PCR, and TCRdb kept only the in-frame ones, dropping some. The data contain a few hundred thousand clones, over 60% of them singletons. Sequenced sample: PBMCs. The receptors were gathered from a woman in her thirties or forties in good health. Some clones in this sample may be carry-over from other donors' samples.

This clone was seen only a few times. The rearrangement links TRBV28 to TRBJ2-5; possibly TRBD1 for D (5 bases). V dropped 7 bases and J dropped 7 bases, with 22 bases sitting between them. The CDR3 loop spans 15 amino acids. Germline V gene lookup returns CDR1 MDHEN and CDR2 SYDVKM. CDR3 loop: CASKLRGGPGRTQYF. The CDR3 DNA follows: TGTGCCAGCAAATTAAGGGGTGGGCCCGGGCGGACCCAGTACTTC.

This clone has ten or more counts. Other DNA variants within this sample encode the same CDR3. The rearrangement links TRBV28 to TRBJ1-4, with a weak D call TRBD1 (6 bases). The germline CDR1 and CDR2 sequences are MDHEN and SYDVKM. The CDR3 extends over 15 amino acids. V was cut by 5 bases and J by 3 bases, with 13 bases left in between. The DNA of the CDR3 is TGTGCCAGCAGTGCCGCAGGGGTACCTAATGAAAAACTGTTTTTT. Its translation: CASSAAGVPNEKLFF.

This clone has just a few counts. CDR3 protein: CASSNGLAGGGTYEQYF. The CDR3 DNA is TGTGCCAGCAGCAACGGACTAGCGGGAGGGGGCACCTACGAGCAGTACTTC. V is TRBV13 and J is TRBJ2-7, with 15 bases fitting TRBD2. Germline values: CDR1 PRHDT, CDR2 FYEKMQ (reference sequence). The CDR3 has 17 residues. With V trimmed by 5 bases and J by 2 bases, 7 bases remained unmatched.

On this clone itself: Additional DNA sequences in this sample encode the identical CDR3. The V call is TRBV10-2, the J call TRBJ1-4, with D tentatively TRBD1 (5 bases). The CDR3 runs 15 residues. Germline V gives CDR1 WSHSY, CDR2 SAAADI. Trimming removed 0 bases from V and 7 bases from J, with 12 bases in between. CDR3 sequence (DNA): TGCGCCAGCAGTGAGTCTGGCCAGGGCGGTGAAAAACTGTTTTTT. This gives the protein CASSESGQGGEKLFF.

The rearrangement joins TRBV5-1 to TRBJ2-1; 14 bases agree with TRBD2. The CDR3 is 15 amino acids. Germline CDR1 and CDR2: SGHRS and YFSETQ. The junction had 5 bases not matched to a gene; V was cut back by 4 bases and J by 8 bases. This chain's CDR3 is CASSMGLAGVDEQFF. CDR3 nucleotide sequence: TGCGCCAGCAGCATGGGACTAGCGGGAGTGGATGAGCAGTTCTTC.

V and J are TRBV18 and TRBJ2-7; the D is unclear. From germline, CDR1 is KGHSH and CDR2 LQKENI. The V end was cut by 0 bases, the J end by 6 bases, with 12 bases between. The CDR3 is 14 amino acids. CDR3 region: CASSPPSSNGEQYF. In nucleotides, the CDR3 is TGTGCCAGCTCACCACCGAGTAGTAATGGCGAGCAGTACTTC.